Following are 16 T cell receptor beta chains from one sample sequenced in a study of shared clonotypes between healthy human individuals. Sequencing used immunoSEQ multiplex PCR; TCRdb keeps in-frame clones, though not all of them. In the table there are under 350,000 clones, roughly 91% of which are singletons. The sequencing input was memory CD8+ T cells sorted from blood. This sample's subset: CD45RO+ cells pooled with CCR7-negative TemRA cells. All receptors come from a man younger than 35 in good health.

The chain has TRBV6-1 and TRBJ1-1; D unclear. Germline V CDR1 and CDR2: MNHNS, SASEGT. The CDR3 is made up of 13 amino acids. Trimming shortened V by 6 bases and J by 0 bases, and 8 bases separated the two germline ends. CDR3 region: CASRAFMNTEAFF. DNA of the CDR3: TGTGCCAGCAGAGCCTTTATGAACACTGAAGCTTTCTTT.

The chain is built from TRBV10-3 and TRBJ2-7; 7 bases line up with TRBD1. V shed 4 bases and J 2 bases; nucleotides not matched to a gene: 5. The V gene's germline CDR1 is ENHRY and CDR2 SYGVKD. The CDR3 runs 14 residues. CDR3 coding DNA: TGTGCCATCAGTGGGGACAGCCATACCTACGAGCAGTACTTC. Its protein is CAISGDSHTYEQYF.

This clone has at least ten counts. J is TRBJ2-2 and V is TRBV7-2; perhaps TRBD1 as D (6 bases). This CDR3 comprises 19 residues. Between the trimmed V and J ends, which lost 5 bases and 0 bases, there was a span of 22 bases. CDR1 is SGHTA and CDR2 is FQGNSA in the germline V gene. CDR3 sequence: CASSESGTLLLSNTGELFF. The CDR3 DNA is TGTGCCAGCAGCGAGTCCGGGACATTACTTCTCTCGAACACCGGGGAGCTGTTTTTT.

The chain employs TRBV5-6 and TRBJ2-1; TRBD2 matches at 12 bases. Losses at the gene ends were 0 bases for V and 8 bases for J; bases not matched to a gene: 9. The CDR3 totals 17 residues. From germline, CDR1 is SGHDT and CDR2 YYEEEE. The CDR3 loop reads CASSLGLAGAPGDEQFF. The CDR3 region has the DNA TGTGCCAGCAGCTTGGGACTAGCGGGGGCGCCTGGCGATGAGCAGTTCTTC.

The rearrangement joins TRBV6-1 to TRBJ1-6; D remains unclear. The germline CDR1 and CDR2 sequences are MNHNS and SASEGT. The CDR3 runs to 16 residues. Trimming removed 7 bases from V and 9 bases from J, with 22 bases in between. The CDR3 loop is CASTEAGLVFASPLHF. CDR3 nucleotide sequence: TGTGCCAGCACCGAAGCGGGGTTGGTGTTTGCTTCACCCCTCCACTTT.

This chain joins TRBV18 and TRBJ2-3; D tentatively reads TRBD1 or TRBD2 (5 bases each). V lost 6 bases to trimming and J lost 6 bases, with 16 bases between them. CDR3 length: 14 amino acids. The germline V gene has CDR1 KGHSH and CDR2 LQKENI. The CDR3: CASSDTQRVDTQYF. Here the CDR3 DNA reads TGTGCCAGCTCGGACACCCAGAGGGTTGATACGCAGTATTTT.

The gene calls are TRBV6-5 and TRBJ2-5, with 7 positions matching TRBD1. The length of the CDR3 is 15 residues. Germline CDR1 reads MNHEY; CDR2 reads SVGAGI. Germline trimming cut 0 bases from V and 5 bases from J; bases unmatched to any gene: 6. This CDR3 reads CASSYSSTGMETQYF. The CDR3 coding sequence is TGTGCCAGCAGTTACTCCTCGACAGGGATGGAGACCCAGTACTTC.

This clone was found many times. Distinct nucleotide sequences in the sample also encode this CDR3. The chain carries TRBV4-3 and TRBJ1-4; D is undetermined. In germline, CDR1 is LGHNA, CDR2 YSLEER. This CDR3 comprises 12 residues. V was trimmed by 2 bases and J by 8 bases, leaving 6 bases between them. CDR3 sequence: CASSQLGEKLFF. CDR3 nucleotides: TGCGCCAGCAGCCAACTGGGGGAAAAACTGTTTTTT.

The CDR3 coding sequence is TGCGCCAGCAGTGATGCAGACGAGCAGTACTTC. Translated, it gives CASSDADEQYF. The chain links TRBV10-1 to TRBJ2-7; no definite D call. This CDR3 region has 11 residues. The V gene lost 3 bases and the J gene lost 5 bases, with 5 bases spanning the gap. CDR1 and CDR2 (germline): WNHNN, SYGVQD (reference sequence).

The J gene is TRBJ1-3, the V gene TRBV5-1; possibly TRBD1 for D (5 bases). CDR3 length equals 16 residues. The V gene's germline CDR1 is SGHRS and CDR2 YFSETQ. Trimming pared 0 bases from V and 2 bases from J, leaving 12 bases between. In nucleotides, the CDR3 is TGCGCCAGCAGCTTGGCGGGAGGGGTACCTGGAAACACCATATATTTT. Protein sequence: CASSLAGGVPGNTIYF.

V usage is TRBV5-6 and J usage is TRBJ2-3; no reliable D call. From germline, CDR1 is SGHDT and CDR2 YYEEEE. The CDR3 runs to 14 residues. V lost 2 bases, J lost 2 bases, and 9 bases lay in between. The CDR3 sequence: CASSLNFYTDTQYF. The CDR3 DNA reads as TGTGCCAGCAGCTTAAACTTCTACACAGATACGCAGTATTTT.

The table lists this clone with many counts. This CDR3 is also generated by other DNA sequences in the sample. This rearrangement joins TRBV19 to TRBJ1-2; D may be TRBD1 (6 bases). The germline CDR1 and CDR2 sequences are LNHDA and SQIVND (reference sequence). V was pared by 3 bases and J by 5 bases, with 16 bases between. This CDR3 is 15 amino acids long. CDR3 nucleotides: TGTGCCAGTAGTATTCACCGAGACAGGACTTATGGCTACACCTTC. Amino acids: CASSIHRDRTYGYTF.

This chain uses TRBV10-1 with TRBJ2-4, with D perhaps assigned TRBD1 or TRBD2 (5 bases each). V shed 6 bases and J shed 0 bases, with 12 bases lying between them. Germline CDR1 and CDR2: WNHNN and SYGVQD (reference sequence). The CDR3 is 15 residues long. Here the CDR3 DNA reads TGCGCCAGCAGAGCCGGGACGCAAGCCAAAAACATTCAGTACTTC. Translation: CASRAGTQAKNIQYF.

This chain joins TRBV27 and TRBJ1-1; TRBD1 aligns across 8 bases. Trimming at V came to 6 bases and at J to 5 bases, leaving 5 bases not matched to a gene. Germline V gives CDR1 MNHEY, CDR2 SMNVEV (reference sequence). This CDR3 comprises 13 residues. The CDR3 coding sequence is TGTGCCAGCAGCCGACAGGGGTCGACTGAAGCTTTCTTT. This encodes CASSRQGSTEAFF.

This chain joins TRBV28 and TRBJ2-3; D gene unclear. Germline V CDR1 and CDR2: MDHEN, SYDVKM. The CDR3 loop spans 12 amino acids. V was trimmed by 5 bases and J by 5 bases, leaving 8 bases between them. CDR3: CASSPPLDTQYF. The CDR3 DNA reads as TGTGCCAGCAGTCCTCCGTTAGATACGCAGTATTTT.

CDR3 residues: CASSDTQDIGGSYNSPLHF. CDR3 sequence (DNA): TGTGCCAGCAGCGACACACAGGACATCGGGGGGTCCTATAATTCACCCCTCCACTTT. This sequence joins TRBV2 and TRBJ1-6; TRBD1 might be the D (5 bases). V lost 6 bases, J lost 1 base, and 22 bases lay in between. This CDR3 spans 19 amino acids. CDR1 is SNHLY, CDR2 FYNNEI, per germline. Filled out from reference TRBV2 and TRBJ1-6, the complete variable domain reads EPEVTQTPSHQVTQMGQEVILRCVPISNHLYFYWYRQILGQKVEFLVSFYNNEISEKSEIFDDQFSVERPDGSNFTLKIRSTKLEDSAMYFCASSDTQDIGGSYNSPLHFGNGTRLTVT.